The 30 T cell receptor beta chains presented below share a single source sample, sequenced in a study of identifying expanded T cells in peripheral blood. TCRdb's table, derived via immunoSEQ multiplex PCR, lists solely in-frame clones and lacks some. The repertoire includes 70,000 to 100,000 clones, approximately 83% of them detected once, and approximately 5.6% sits in the top ten. Sample: blood. The receptors come from a person between 18 and 69 years old in good health.

This clone has a count of ten or more. The chain is built from TRBV29-1 and TRBJ1-5, with 9 bases aligning to TRBD1. Trimming cost V 6 bases and J 4 bases; bases outside gene matches: 4. The CDR3 covers 13 residues. CDR1 and CDR2 (germline): SQVTM, ANQGSEA. The CDR3 region is CSVGTGTNQPQHF. The CDR3 bases are TGCAGCGTCGGGACAGGGACAAATCAGCCCCAGCATTTT. Full variable domain (rest looked up from reference TRBV29-1 and TRBJ1-5): SAVISQKPSRDICQRGTSLTIQCQVDSQVTMMFWYRQQPGQSLTLIATANQGSEATYESGFVIDKFPISRPNLTFSTLTVSNMSPEDSSIYLCSVGTGTNQPQHFGDGTRLSIL.

The chain is built from TRBV7-9 and TRBJ2-7; D ambiguous. The CDR3 runs to 14 residues. V lost 2 bases to trimming and J lost 0 bases, with 8 bases between them. CDR1 and CDR2 from the germline V gene are SEHNR and FQNEAQ (reference sequence). CDR3 sequence reads: CASSLTVSSYEQYF. The CDR3 coding sequence is TGTGCCAGCAGCTTAACAGTTAGCTCCTACGAGCAGTACTTC.

The chain employs TRBV30 and TRBJ1-1; D remains ambiguous. Germline V lookup: CDR1 GTSNPN, CDR2 SVGIG (reference sequence). This CDR3 is 16 amino acids long. V was cut by 2 bases and J by 2 bases, with 18 bases left in between. For the CDR3, the DNA is TGTGCCTGGAGTAGGATCTTCGCGAACTCAAACACTGAAGCTTTCTTT. This encodes CAWSRIFANSNTEAFF.

The chain uses TRBV27 and TRBJ2-7; possibly TRBD2 for D (6 bases). The CDR3 totals 14 residues. The germline V and J ends were trimmed by 5 bases and 3 bases, with 14 bases remaining between them. CDR1 and CDR2 (germline): MNHEY, SMNVEV (reference sequence). The CDR3, as DNA: TGTGCCAGCAGTATGACGGGACTGTACTACGAGCAGTACTTC. It encodes CASSMTGLYYEQYF.

The chain employs TRBV4-3 and TRBJ1-4; TRBD1 matches at 8 bases. Germline loops: CDR1 LGHNA, CDR2 YSLEER. The CDR3 contains 14 residues. Losses at the gene ends were 4 bases for V and 7 bases for J; bases not matched to a gene: 5. The CDR3 DNA is TGCGCCAGCAGCCGAGGACAGGGTAGTGAAAAACTGTTTTTT. It yields the protein CASSRGQGSEKLFF.

The chain is built from TRBV6-5 and TRBJ2-5, with TRBD1 identical over 8 bases. Germline lookup yields CDR1 MNHEY and CDR2 SVGAGI. V lost 6 bases, J lost 4 bases, and 10 bases stayed unmatched. The CDR3 is made up of 15 amino acids. CDR3 loop: CASSKGNRGRETQYF. CDR3 coding DNA: TGTGCCAGCAGCAAAGGGAACAGGGGGAGAGAGACCCAGTACTTC.

This rearrangement joins TRBV19 to TRBJ1-5; TRBD1 might be the D (5 bases). The germline V gene encodes CDR1 LNHDA and CDR2 SQIVND (reference sequence). CDR3 size: 15 residues. V gave up 3 bases and J gave up 5 bases, with 14 bases separating them. CDR3 sequence reads: CASSMGPASYQPQHF. As DNA, the CDR3 is TGTGCCAGTAGTATGGGGCCTGCAAGTTATCAGCCCCAGCATTTT.

The chain couples TRBV6-1 to TRBJ1-6; 9 bases are a match to TRBD1. This CDR3 region has 14 residues. V shed 6 bases and J 9 bases; nucleotides not matched to a gene: 6. Germline V gene sequence: CDR1 MNHNS, CDR2 SASEGT. CDR3 loop: CASRLQGASSPLHF. CDR3 bases: TGTGCCAGCAGACTACAGGGGGCAAGTTCACCCCTCCACTTT.

In its sample, this clone ranks as medium-sized. This rearrangement joins TRBV5-4 to TRBJ1-1; the D is unclear. This CDR3 comprises 12 residues. Looked up from germline, CDR1 is SGHNT and CDR2 is YYREEE (reference sequence). V dropped 0 bases and J dropped 7 bases, with 7 bases sitting between them. CDR3 residues: CASSLENGEAFF. The CDR3, as DNA: TGTGCCAGCAGCTTGGAGAACGGTGAAGCTTTCTTT. The full variable domain, rest sourced from reference TRBV5-4 and TRBJ1-1, is ETGVTQSPTHLIKTRGQQVTLRCSSQSGHNTVSWYQQALGQGPQFIFQYYREEENGRGNFPPRFSGLQFPNYSSELNVNALELDDSALYLCASSLENGEAFFGQGTRLTVV.

This clone was detected only a few times. The chain combines TRBV7-8 with TRBJ2-7; D remains unclear. The germline V gene encodes CDR1 SGHVS and CDR2 FQNEAQ. V lost 5 bases to trimming and J lost 7 bases, with 18 bases between them. The length of the CDR3 is 14 residues. This CDR3 reads CASSPLRSLLEQYF. The CDR3 region has the DNA TGTGCCAGCAGCCCCTTACGGTCCCTACTAGAGCAGTACTTC.

J is TRBJ1-2 and V is TRBV5-1; 8 bases are a match to TRBD1. The CDR3 loop spans 16 amino acids. V dropped 0 bases and J dropped 0; count of bases not matched to a gene: 4. The germline V gene encodes CDR1 SGHRS and CDR2 YFSETQ. As DNA, the CDR3 is TGCGCCAGCAGCTTGGGACAGGGGACTTCTAACTATGGCTACACCTTC. It yields the protein CASSLGQGTSNYGYTF.

This chain uses TRBV19 with TRBJ1-2; the match to TRBD1 covers 11 bases. CDR3 length equals 17 residues. Germline V lookup: CDR1 LNHDA, CDR2 SQIVND (reference sequence). V was pared by 5 bases and J by 1 base, with 9 bases of the junction left unmatched. As DNA, the CDR3 is TGTGCCAGTAGTCCACCGGGGACAGGGGGTTTTAACTATGGCTACACCTTC. This encodes CASSPPGTGGFNYGYTF.

The gene calls are TRBV18 and TRBJ2-5; D ambiguous. The CDR3 runs to 15 residues. Per germline, CDR1 KGHSH and CDR2 LQKENI. The V end was cut by 3 bases, the J end by 6 bases, with 17 bases between. The CDR3 region is CASSPGRLRVKTQYF. The CDR3 coding sequence is TGTGCCAGCTCACCTGGACGGCTAAGAGTGAAGACCCAGTACTTC.

The V gene is TRBV19, the J gene TRBJ1-4; D gene ambiguous. Per the germline V gene, CDR1 is LNHDA and CDR2 is SQIVND (reference sequence). The V gene lost 4 bases and the J gene lost 4 bases, with 19 bases spanning the gap. The CDR3 is 17 amino acids. The chain's CDR3 is CASSRPSPVQINEKLFF. The CDR3 nucleotides read TGTGCCAGTAGTAGGCCCAGTCCAGTACAGATTAATGAAAAACTGTTTTTT.

CDR3 in amino acids: CASSFSPFLTGELFF. The CDR3 DNA reads TGTGCCAGCAGTTTCTCGCCGTTTCTCACCGGGGAGCTGTTTTTT. The V call is TRBV27, the J call TRBJ2-2; D not certain. Trimming pared 3 bases from V and 4 bases from J, leaving 12 bases between. This CDR3 contains 15 residues. Germline CDR1 MNHEY, CDR2 SMNVEV (reference sequence).

This clone was seen only once. The chain employs TRBV30 and TRBJ1-1; D unclear. The CDR3 contains 12 residues. V was trimmed by 4 bases and J by 5 bases, leaving 11 bases between them. The germline gives CDR1 GTSNPN, CDR2 SVGIG (reference sequence). As DNA, the CDR3 is TGTGCCTGGACCCAGGTCGGGACTGAAGCTTTCTTT. Its protein product is CAWTQVGTEAFF.

CDR3 sequence: CASSPGDPYEQYF. CDR3 bases: TGCGCCAGCAGCCCAGGGGACCCCTACGAGCAGTACTTC. The chain carries TRBV5-1 and TRBJ2-7; tentatively, D is TRBD1 (6 bases). Trimming removed 4 bases at V and 2 bases at J, with 10 bases between. The V gene's germline CDR1 is SGHRS and CDR2 YFSETQ. This CDR3 contains 13 residues.

V and J are TRBV5-4 and TRBJ1-5; D is unclear. V was trimmed by 2 bases and J by 6 bases, leaving 9 bases between them. The CDR3 has 13 amino acids. Per the germline V gene, CDR1 is SGHNT and CDR2 is YYREEE (reference sequence). CDR3 protein: CASSFNRAQPQHF. The CDR3 DNA sequence: TGTGCCAGCAGCTTTAACAGAGCTCAGCCCCAGCATTTT.

The CDR3 DNA is TGTGCCAGCAGCTTTCCGTTTTCAGGGCTGTCTGGAGCTTTCTTT. Amino acids: CASSFPFSGLSGAFF. This sequence joins TRBV5-6 and TRBJ1-1; D perhaps matches TRBD1 (5 bases). Trimming removed 2 bases at V and 10 bases at J, with 21 bases between. Germline V gene data show CDR1 as SGHDT and CDR2 as YYEEEE. The CDR3 spans 15 residues.

This chain connects TRBV6-5 to TRBJ1-6; D may be TRBD1 (5 bases). V was shortened by 7 bases and J by 9 bases, with 13 bases between the two germline ends. The germline V gene encodes CDR1 MNHEY and CDR2 SVGAGI. This CDR3 is built from 13 residues. Here the CDR3 DNA reads TGTGCCAGCAAGCAGGGCTGGTCTTCACCCCTCCACTTT. Translating gives CASKQGWSSPLHF.

The V and J genes are TRBV7-9 and TRBJ1-4; D not certain. Per the germline V gene, CDR1 is SEHNR and CDR2 is FQNEAQ (reference sequence). CDR3 length: 15 amino acids. V lost 1 base, J lost 2 bases, and 8 bases lay in between. For the CDR3, the DNA is TGTGCCAGCAGCTTAGGGGGTTGGACTAATGAAAAACTGTTTTTT. This sequence encodes CASSLGGWTNEKLFF.

This clone was observed once. V gene TRBV6-6 combines with J gene TRBJ1-5; D possibly corresponds to TRBD1 (6 bases). Trimming removed 6 bases from V and 6 bases from J, with 12 bases in between. This CDR3 spans 13 amino acids. Germline loops: CDR1 MNHNY, CDR2 SVGAGI (reference sequence). Here the CDR3 reads CASRGGRPQPQHF. The CDR3 nucleotides are TGTGCCAGCAGGGGGGGCCGGCCTCAGCCCCAGCATTTT.

The J gene is TRBJ2-1, the V gene TRBV10-2; D is unclear. This CDR3 is built from 12 residues. Germline lookup yields CDR1 WSHSY and CDR2 SAAADI. Trimming left V 2 bases short and J 9 bases short, with 8 bases between. This CDR3 reads CASSEVRAEQFF. CDR3 DNA sequence: TGCGCCAGCAGTGAGGTCCGGGCTGAGCAGTTCTTC.

This chain joins TRBV7-7 and TRBJ2-3; 9 bases map to TRBD1. After removal of 6 bases from V and 1 base from J, the junction contained 5 bases not matched to a gene. The germline CDR1 and CDR2 sequences are SSHAT and FNYEAQ (reference sequence). This CDR3 spans 15 amino acids. The CDR3 is CASSPGQGRTDTQYF. CDR3 nucleotides: TGTGCCAGCAGTCCAGGACAGGGGCGCACAGATACGCAGTATTTT.

This chain joins TRBV5-6 and TRBJ2-7, with D uncertain. The CDR3 runs to 11 residues. Germline CDR1 and CDR2: SGHDT and YYEEEE. Between the trimmed V and J ends, which lost 3 bases and 1 base, there was a span of 2 bases. The CDR3: CASSYSYEQYF. The CDR3 DNA sequence: TGTGCCAGCAGCTATTCCTACGAGCAGTACTTC.

Here the CDR3 reads CAISGGGNSPLHF. The CDR3 DNA follows: TGTGCCATCTCAGGGGGGGGAAATTCACCCCTCCACTTT. The gene calls are TRBV19 and TRBJ1-6; 7 nucleotides line up with TRBD1. J was trimmed by 7 bases and V by 10 bases; bases with no gene match: 7. The CDR3 is 13 residues long. Germline V CDR1 and CDR2: LNHDA, SQIVND (reference sequence).

The genes are TRBV11-2 and TRBJ1-4; weak D call: TRBD1 (6 bases). CDR3 length: 14 residues. Looked up from germline, CDR1 is SGHAT and CDR2 is FQNNGV. With 5 bases removed from V and 8 bases from J, the gap between germline ends came to 15 bases. CDR3 nucleotide sequence: TGTGCCAGCAGCGCAAGACAGGCATCGGAAAAACTGTTTTTT. It encodes CASSARQASEKLFF.

The chain has TRBV7-8 and TRBJ1-2; no clear D gene. V was clipped by 5 bases and J by 2 bases, with 27 bases between them. CDR3 size: 19 residues. In germline, CDR1 is SGHVS, CDR2 FQNEAQ. The CDR3 here is CASSPGEWYKSRINYGYTF. The CDR3 DNA follows: TGTGCCAGCAGCCCGGGCGAGTGGTACAAGTCTCGGATCAACTATGGCTACACCTTC.

The chain recombines TRBV4-3 with TRBJ1-2, with D possibly TRBD1 on 5 matching bases. Trimming pared 4 bases from V and 8 bases from J, leaving 20 bases between. Germline assignment: CDR1 LGHNA and CDR2 YSLEER. CDR3 length equals 15 residues. For the CDR3, the DNA is TGCGCCAGCAGCCCTTCTACTGACAGCCTCCCGGGCTACACCTTC. It yields the protein CASSPSTDSLPGYTF.

The chain is built from TRBV29-1 and TRBJ2-7; 8 bases agree with TRBD1. The CDR3 contains 12 residues. Germline CDR1 reads SQVTM; CDR2 reads ANQGSEA. After removal of 1 base from V and 5 bases from J, the junction contained 1 base not matched to a gene. The CDR3 protein is CSVEGDRNEQYF. The CDR3, as DNA: TGCAGCGTTGAAGGGGACAGGAACGAGCAGTACTTC.